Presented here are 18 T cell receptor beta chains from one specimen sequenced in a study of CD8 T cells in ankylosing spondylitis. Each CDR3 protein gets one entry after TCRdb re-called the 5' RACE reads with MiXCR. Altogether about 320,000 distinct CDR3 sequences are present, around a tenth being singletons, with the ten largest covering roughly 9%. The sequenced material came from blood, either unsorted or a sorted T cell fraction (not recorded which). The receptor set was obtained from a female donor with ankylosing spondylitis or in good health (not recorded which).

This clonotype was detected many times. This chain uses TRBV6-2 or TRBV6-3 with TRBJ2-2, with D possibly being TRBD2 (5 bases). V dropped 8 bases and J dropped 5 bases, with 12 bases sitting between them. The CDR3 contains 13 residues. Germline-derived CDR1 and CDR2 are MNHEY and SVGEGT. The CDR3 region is CASVLRGTGELFF. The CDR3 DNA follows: TGTGCCAGCGTCCTTAGAGGGACCGGGGAGCTGTTTTTT.

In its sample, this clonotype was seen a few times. The CDR3 region is CASSYPGLASGELFF. In DNA form, the CDR3 reads TGTGCCAGCAGTTATCCGGGACTAGCTTCCGGGGAGCTGTTTTTT. The chain is built from TRBV28 and TRBJ2-2; 9 nucleotides agree with TRBD2. The CDR3 is 15 amino acids. Trimming removed 4 bases from V and 6 bases from J; junction bases left unmatched: 6. The germline CDR1 and CDR2 sequences are MDHEN and SYDVKM. Complete variable domain (other parts from reference TRBV28 and TRBJ2-2): DVKVTQSSRYLVKRTGEKVFLECVQDMDHENMFWYRQDPGLGLRLIYFSYDVKMKEKGDIPEGYSVSREKKERFSLILESASTNQTSMYLCASSYPGLASGELFFGEGSRLTVL.

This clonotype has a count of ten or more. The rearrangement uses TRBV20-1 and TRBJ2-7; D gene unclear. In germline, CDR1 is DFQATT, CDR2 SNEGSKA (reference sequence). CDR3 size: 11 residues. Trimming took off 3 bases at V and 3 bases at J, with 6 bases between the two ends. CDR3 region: CSASKVYEQYF. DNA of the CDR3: TGCAGTGCTAGTAAGGTCTACGAGCAGTACTTC.

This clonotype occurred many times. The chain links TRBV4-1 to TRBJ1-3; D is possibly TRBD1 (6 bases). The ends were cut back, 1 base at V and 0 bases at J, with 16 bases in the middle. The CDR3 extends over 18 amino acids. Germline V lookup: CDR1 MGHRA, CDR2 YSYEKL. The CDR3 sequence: CASSQVGLQGLSGNTIYF. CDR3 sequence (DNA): TGCGCCAGCAGCCAAGTGGGGCTACAGGGCCTCTCTGGAAACACCATATATTTT.

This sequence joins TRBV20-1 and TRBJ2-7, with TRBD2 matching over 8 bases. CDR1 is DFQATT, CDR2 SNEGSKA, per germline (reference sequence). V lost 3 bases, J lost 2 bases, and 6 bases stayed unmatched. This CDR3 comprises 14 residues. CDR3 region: CSARTSANTYEQYF. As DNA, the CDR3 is TGCAGTGCTAGGACTAGCGCGAACACCTACGAGCAGTACTTC.

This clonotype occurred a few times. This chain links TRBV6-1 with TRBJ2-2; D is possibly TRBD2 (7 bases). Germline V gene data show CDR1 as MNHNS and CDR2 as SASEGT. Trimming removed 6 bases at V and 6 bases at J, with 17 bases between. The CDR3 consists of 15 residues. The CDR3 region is CASRRRGGVSGELFF. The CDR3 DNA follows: TGTGCCAGCAGGAGGAGGGGGGGCGTATCCGGGGAGCTGTTTTTT.

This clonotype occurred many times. CDR3 in amino acids: CASSYLAGTGELFF. Written as DNA, the CDR3 is TGTGCCAGCAGCTATTTAGCGGGGACCGGGGAGCTGTTTTTT. This chain connects TRBV11-2 to TRBJ2-2; the match to TRBD2 covers 8 bases. The CDR3 spans 14 residues. The germline V gene has CDR1 SGHAT and CDR2 FQNNGV. Trimming took 4 bases from V and 5 from J; bases not matched to a gene: 3.

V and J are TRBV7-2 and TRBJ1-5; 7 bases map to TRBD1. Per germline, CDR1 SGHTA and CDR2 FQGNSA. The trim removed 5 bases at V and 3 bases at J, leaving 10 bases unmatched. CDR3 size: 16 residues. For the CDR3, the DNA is TGTGCCAGCAGCCCCCGGGGACAGCCAACCAATCAGCCCCAGCATTTT. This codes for CASSPRGQPTNQPQHF.

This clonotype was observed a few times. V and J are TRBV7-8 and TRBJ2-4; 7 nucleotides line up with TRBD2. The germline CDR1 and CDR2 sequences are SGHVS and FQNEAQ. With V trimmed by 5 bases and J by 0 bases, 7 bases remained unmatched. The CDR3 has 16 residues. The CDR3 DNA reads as TGTGCCAGCAGCCTACCTGGCGGGGGAGCCAAAAACATTCAGTACTTC. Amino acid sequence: CASSLPGGGAKNIQYF. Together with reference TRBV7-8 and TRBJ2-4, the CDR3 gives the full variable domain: GAGVSQSPRYKVAKRGQDVALRCDPISGHVSLFWYQQALGQGPEFLTYFQNEAQLDKSGLPSDRFFAERPEGSVSTLKIQRTQQEDSAVYLCASSLPGGGAKNIQYFGAGTRLSVL.

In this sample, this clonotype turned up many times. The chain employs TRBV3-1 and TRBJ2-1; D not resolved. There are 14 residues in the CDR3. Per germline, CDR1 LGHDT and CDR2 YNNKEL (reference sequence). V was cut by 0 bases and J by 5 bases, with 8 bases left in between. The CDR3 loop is CASSQDDINNEQFF. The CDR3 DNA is TGTGCCAGCAGCCAAGATGACATTAACAATGAGCAGTTCTTC.

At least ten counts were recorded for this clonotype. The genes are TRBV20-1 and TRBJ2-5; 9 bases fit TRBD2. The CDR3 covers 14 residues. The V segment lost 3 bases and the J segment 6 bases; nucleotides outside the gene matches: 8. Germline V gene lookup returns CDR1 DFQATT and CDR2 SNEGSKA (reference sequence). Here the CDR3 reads CSASALAGMKTQYF. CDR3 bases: TGCAGTGCTAGTGCTCTAGCGGGGATGAAGACCCAGTACTTC.

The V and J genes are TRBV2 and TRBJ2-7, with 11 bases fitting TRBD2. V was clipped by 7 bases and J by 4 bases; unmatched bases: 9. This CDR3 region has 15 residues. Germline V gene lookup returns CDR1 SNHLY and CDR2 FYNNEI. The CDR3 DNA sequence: TGTGCCAGCAAACAAACTAGCGGGAGTCGGTACGAGCAGTACTTC. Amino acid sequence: CASKQTSGSRYEQYF.

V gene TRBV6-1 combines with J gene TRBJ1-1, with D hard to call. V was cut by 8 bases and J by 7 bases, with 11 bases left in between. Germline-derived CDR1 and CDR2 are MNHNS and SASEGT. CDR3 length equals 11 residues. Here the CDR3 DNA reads TGTGCCAGCCGCCGGACGGGTGAAGCTTTCTTT. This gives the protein CASRRTGEAFF.

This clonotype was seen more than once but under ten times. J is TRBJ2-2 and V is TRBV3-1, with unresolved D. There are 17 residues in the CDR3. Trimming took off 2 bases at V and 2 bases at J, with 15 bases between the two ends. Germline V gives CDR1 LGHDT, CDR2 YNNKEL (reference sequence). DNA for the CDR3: TGTGCCAGCAGCCAATTTTACTCGCTTAGTAACACCGGGGAGCTGTTTTTT. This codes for CASSQFYSLSNTGELFF.

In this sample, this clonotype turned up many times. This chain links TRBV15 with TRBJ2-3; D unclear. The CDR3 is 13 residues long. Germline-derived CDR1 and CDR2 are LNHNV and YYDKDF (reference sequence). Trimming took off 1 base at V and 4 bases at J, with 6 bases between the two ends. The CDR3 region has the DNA TGTGCCACCAGCAGAGGAGACGCAGATACGCAGTATTTT. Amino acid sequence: CATSRGDADTQYF.

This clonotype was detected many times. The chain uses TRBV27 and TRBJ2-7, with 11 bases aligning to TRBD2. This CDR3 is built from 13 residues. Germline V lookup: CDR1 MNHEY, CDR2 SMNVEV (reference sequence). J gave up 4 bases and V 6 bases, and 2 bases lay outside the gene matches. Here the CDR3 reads CASRTSGSYEQYF. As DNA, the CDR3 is TGTGCCAGCAGAACTAGCGGGAGTTACGAGCAGTACTTC.

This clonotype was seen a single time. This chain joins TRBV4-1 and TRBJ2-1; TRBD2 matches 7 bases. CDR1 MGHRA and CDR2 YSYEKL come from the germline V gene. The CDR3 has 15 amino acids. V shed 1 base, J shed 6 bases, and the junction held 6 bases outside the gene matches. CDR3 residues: CASSQAGGRFNEQFF. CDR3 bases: TGCGCCAGCAGCCAAGCGGGCGGGAGATTCAATGAGCAGTTCTTC.

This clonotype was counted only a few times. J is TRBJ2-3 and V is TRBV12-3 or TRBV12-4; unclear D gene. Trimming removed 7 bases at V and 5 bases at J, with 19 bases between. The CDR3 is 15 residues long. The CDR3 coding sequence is TGTGCCAGCAACCCCACGCGGTCGAAAAGAGATACGCAGTATTTT. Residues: CASNPTRSKRDTQYF.